The 24 T cell receptor beta chains below all came from one sample that was sequenced in a study of human T cells and chemical hapten exposure. Specified time point: pre-sensitization, week 0. Stated treatment: therapeutic diphenylcyclopropenone sensitization with weekly scalp DPC. MiXCR was run by TCRdb on the RACE reads, yielding one entry per CDR3 protein. The sample yields some 200,000 distinct CDR3 sequences, approximately 29% seen once. Sequences were derived from whole blood, sampled in connection with sensitization to the hapten diphenylcyclopropenone (DPC). Source of these receptors: a woman in her 30s with alopecia areata. Some clones in this sample may be carry-over from other donors' samples.

This clonotype was counted a few times. V is TRBV28 and J is TRBJ1-2; a weak D match, TRBD1 (5 bases). CDR3 length: 14 amino acids. The V gene's germline CDR1 is MDHEN and CDR2 SYDVKM. The V gene lost 7 bases and the J gene lost 2 bases, with 14 bases spanning the gap. CDR3 amino acids: CASIQSGGNYGYTF. CDR3 nucleotides: TGTGCCAGCATTCAAAGCGGGGGGAACTATGGCTACACCTTC.

A few counts support this clonotype. The rearrangement joins TRBV29-1 to TRBJ2-1, with 8 bases aligning to TRBD1. CDR3 length: 13 residues. Germline CDR1 and CDR2: SQVTM and ANQGSEA. After removal of 4 bases from V and 5 bases from J, the junction contained 4 bases not matched to a gene. This chain's CDR3 is CSVARTGHNEQFF. The CDR3 nucleotides read TGCAGCGTTGCTCGGACAGGGCACAATGAGCAGTTCTTC.

This sequence joins TRBV20-1 and TRBJ1-2; D gene ambiguous. The length of the CDR3 is 13 residues. V was shortened by 5 bases and J by 7 bases, with 17 bases between the two germline ends. CDR1 and CDR2 (germline): DFQATT, SNEGSKA (reference sequence). CDR3 sequence: CSAPAGEVCGYTF. In DNA form, the CDR3 reads TGCAGTGCTCCTGCCGGGGAGGTCTGTGGCTACACCTTC.

The rearrangement links TRBV20-1 to TRBJ2-3; the D gene is possibly TRBD2 (7 bases). This CDR3 is built from 14 residues. In germline, CDR1 is DFQATT, CDR2 SNEGSKA (reference sequence). Trimming removed 2 bases from V and 5 bases from J, with 14 bases in between. The CDR3: CSARRGGGRDTQYF. CDR3 nucleotides: TGCAGTGCTAGAAGGGGGGGGGGTCGAGATACGCAGTATTTT.

The chain couples TRBV7-9 to TRBJ1-1, with no clear D. In germline, CDR1 is SEHNR, CDR2 FQNEAQ (reference sequence). This CDR3 region has 12 residues. V was shortened by 5 bases and J by 3 bases, with 7 bases between the two germline ends. The CDR3 here is CASSPSHTEAFF. CDR3 in DNA: TGTGCCAGCAGCCCCAGTCACACTGAAGCTTTCTTT.

The V and J genes are TRBV3-1 and TRBJ2-2, with 8 positions matching TRBD2. The CDR3 consists of 16 residues. CDR1 and CDR2 from the germline V gene are LGHDT and YNNKEL (reference sequence). The V gene end was trimmed by 4 bases and the J gene end by 2 bases; junction bases not matched to a gene: 6. CDR3 sequence: CASSRTSGVNTGELFF. The CDR3 bases are TGTGCCAGCAGCCGAACTAGCGGCGTTAACACCGGGGAGCTGTTTTTT.

The chain has TRBV2 and TRBJ2-2, with D possibly being TRBD1 (6 bases). Germline V gene data show CDR1 as SNHLY and CDR2 as FYNNEI. V lost 3 bases, J lost 5 bases, and 7 bases lay in between. CDR3 length: 13 amino acids. The chain's CDR3 is CASSERGTGELFF. Here the CDR3 DNA reads TGTGCCAGCAGTGAGAGGGGGACCGGGGAGCTGTTTTTT.

This chain links TRBV28 with TRBJ1-6; D unresolved. CDR3 size: 12 residues. Trimming pared 8 bases from V and 4 bases from J, leaving 6 bases between. CDR1 is MDHEN and CDR2 is SYDVKM in the germline V gene. The CDR3 here is CASGLYNSPLHF. The CDR3 DNA is TGTGCCAGCGGACTTTATAATTCACCCCTCCACTTT.

The V call is TRBV5-5, the J call TRBJ1-5, with TRBD1 as a possible D gene (5 bases). The CDR3 contains 14 residues. V lost 4 bases to trimming and J lost 5 bases, with 13 bases between them. In germline, CDR1 is SGHKS, CDR2 YYEKEE (reference sequence). The DNA of the CDR3 is TGTGCCAGCAGCCCCCGGGACGGTGATCAGCCCCAGCATTTT. It codes for CASSPRDGDQPQHF.

This clonotype was detected a few times. This sequence joins TRBV7-2 and TRBJ1-6; 7 nucleotides line up with TRBD1. Germline CDR1 and CDR2: SGHTA and FQGNSA. Trimming at V came to 3 bases and at J to 6 bases, leaving 2 bases not matched to a gene. The CDR3 is 14 amino acids. The CDR3 region has the DNA TGTGCCAGCAGCTTGGGACAGTTTAATTCACCCCTCCACTTT. This codes for CASSLGQFNSPLHF.

This chain joins TRBV10-3 and TRBJ2-5, with unresolved D. Between the trimmed V and J ends, which lost 9 bases and 5 bases, there was a span of 19 bases. Germline values: CDR1 ENHRY, CDR2 SYGVKD. The CDR3 spans 14 residues. DNA of the CDR3: TGTGCCATAAAATCCGGGTCCCTGGTCGAGACCCAGTACTTC. This sequence encodes CAIKSGSLVETQYF.

The chain uses TRBV7-2 and TRBJ2-3; D unclear. The CDR3 covers 17 residues. Germline values: CDR1 SGHTA, CDR2 FQGNSA. V was cut by 5 bases and J by 0 bases, with 18 bases left in between. CDR3 region: CASSRRAGPRSTDTQYF. Here the CDR3 DNA reads TGTGCCAGCAGCCGAAGGGCCGGTCCTCGAAGCACAGATACGCAGTATTTT. Full variable domain (outside the CDR3, taken from reference TRBV7-2 and TRBJ2-3): GAGVSQSPSNKVTEKGKDVELRCDPISGHTALYWYRQSLGQGLEFLIYFQGNSAPDKSGLPSDRFSAERTGGSVSTLTIQRTQQEDSAVYLCASSRRAGPRSTDTQYFGPGTRLTVL.

This clonotype was counted a few times. This chain joins TRBV20-1 and TRBJ1-6, with D unresolved. From germline, CDR1 is DFQATT and CDR2 SNEGSKA (reference sequence). The V and J ends lost 3 bases and 9 bases respectively, with 15 bases between them. The CDR3 is made up of 14 amino acids. For the CDR3, the DNA is TGCAGTGCTAGTTATCCGTTAGCAAGTTCACCCCTCCACTTT. This gives the protein CSASYPLASSPLHF.

The genes are TRBV10-1 and TRBJ2-3; the D gene could be TRBD1 or TRBD2 (5 bases each). V was cut by 6 bases and J by 4 bases, with 14 bases left in between. Germline CDR1 is WNHNN and CDR2 is SYGVQD (reference sequence). The CDR3 is made up of 14 amino acids. Written as DNA, the CDR3 is TGCGCCAGCAGAGGGGACCCCGAGGCAGATACGCAGTATTTT. This encodes CASRGDPEADTQYF.

In its sample, this clonotype was seen once. The chain uses TRBV7-2 and TRBJ2-3, with D tentatively TRBD2 (6 bases). Germline loops: CDR1 SGHTA, CDR2 FQGNSA. The V end lost 7 bases, the J end lost 0 bases, and 11 bases lay between the germline ends. This CDR3 contains 14 residues. The CDR3 spells CASTRDSSTDTQYF. The DNA for the CDR3 is TGTGCCAGCACCCGGGACTCTAGCACAGATACGCAGTATTTT.

The V gene is TRBV20-1, the J gene TRBJ1-5; D gene uncertain. Trimming shortened V by 7 bases and J by 3 bases, and 22 bases separated the two germline ends. The length of the CDR3 is 16 residues. CDR1 is DFQATT and CDR2 is SNEGSKA in the germline V gene (reference sequence). The CDR3 region is CSGINTRGAYNQPQHF. The CDR3 coding sequence is TGCAGTGGCATCAACACCCGGGGAGCTTACAATCAGCCCCAGCATTTT.

In its sample, this clonotype was seen many times. This rearrangement joins TRBV20-1 to TRBJ1-4; 7 nucleotides align to TRBD1. The germline V gene has CDR1 DFQATT and CDR2 SNEGSKA (reference sequence). V gave up 1 base and J gave up 4 bases; unmatched junction bases: 12. There are 17 residues in the CDR3. The CDR3 DNA reads as TGCAGTGCTAGAGGGGCTGGTCGGGACAGTCATAATGAAAAACTGTTTTTT. Protein product: CSARGAGRDSHNEKLFF.

The sample holds a few counts of this clonotype. This chain connects TRBV10-3 to TRBJ2-6; 9 nucleotides agree with TRBD1. V shed 3 bases and J 2 bases; nucleotides not matched to a gene: 5. This CDR3 has 17 amino acids. The germline V gene has CDR1 ENHRY and CDR2 SYGVKD. This CDR3 reads CAISDWDRAPGANVLTF. The CDR3 region has the DNA TGTGCCATCAGTGACTGGGACAGGGCTCCTGGGGCCAACGTCCTGACTTTC.

This clonotype was seen more than once but under ten times. The chain has TRBV3-1 and TRBJ1-6, with TRBD1 as a possible D gene (5 bases). V was shortened by 1 base and J by 10 bases, with 14 bases between the two germline ends. Germline CDR1 and CDR2: LGHDT and YNNKEL (reference sequence). The CDR3 has 15 residues. CDR3 DNA: TGTGCCAGCAGCCAAGTTTTCTCGGGGGACTCACCCCTCCACTTT. It specifies CASSQVFSGDSPLHF.

Concerning this clonotype itself: The junction and the germline gene differ at one end; a read error may be behind it. This chain connects TRBV4-1 to TRBJ2-1; TRBD2 matches at 9 bases. The germline gives CDR1 MGHRA, CDR2 YSYEKL. This CDR3 has 16 residues. The CDR3 coding sequence is TGCGCCAGCAGCCAAGATTTGGGGGGCGGGAGGGTTAAAGTGATCTTC. Its translation: CASSQDLGGGRVKVIF.

This clonotype was observed many times. This sequence joins TRBV10-3 and TRBJ2-5; unclear D gene. V lost 10 bases and J 1 base, leaving 7 bases between the germline ends. Germline V gene lookup returns CDR1 ENHRY and CDR2 SYGVKD. There are 11 residues in the CDR3. The CDR3 coding sequence is TGTGCCACCCGGATCCAAGAGACCCAGTACTTC. The encoded protein is CATRIQETQYF.

This rearrangement joins TRBV29-1 to TRBJ1-5; the D gene is possibly TRBD1 (5 bases). Trimming removed 4 bases at V and 6 bases at J, with 13 bases between. Per germline, CDR1 SQVTM and CDR2 ANQGSEA. The CDR3 is 13 amino acids. The CDR3 bases are TGCAGCGTTGTCGTGACAGAGGGTCAGCCCCAGCATTTT. This sequence encodes CSVVVTEGQPQHF.

This clonotype was seen a handful of times. The gene calls are TRBV6-2 or TRBV6-3 and TRBJ2-2; weak D call: TRBD1 (5 bases). Germline V gene lookup returns CDR1 MNHEY and CDR2 SVGEGT. The length of the CDR3 is 15 residues. The germline V and J ends were trimmed by 1 base and 6 bases, with 12 bases remaining between them. CDR3 loop: CASSYFHWTSGELFF. The CDR3 nucleotides read TGTGCCAGCAGTTACTTCCATTGGACATCCGGGGAGCTGTTTTTT.

A few counts support this clonotype. The chain couples TRBV6-2 or TRBV6-3 to TRBJ2-1; TRBD1 agrees at 10 bases. V lost 5 bases, J lost 4 bases, and 5 bases stayed unmatched. The germline V gene has CDR1 MNHEY and CDR2 SVGEGT. The CDR3 spans 15 residues. The CDR3 is CASSPGTGVYNEQFF. In nucleotides, the CDR3 is TGTGCCAGCAGTCCCGGGACAGGGGTGTACAATGAGCAGTTCTTC.